The T cell receptor (beta chain) under discussion was sequenced for a study of cytomegalovirus exposure and HLA in healthy donors. Use of 60 Vbeta and 13 Jbeta primers characterized the PCR. Sequencing was performed with immunoSEQ multiplex PCR; in TCRdb, only in-frame clones are kept and a portion is missing. The table includes tens of thousands of clones, around 84% detected once. This CDR3 has 14 amino acids. Trimming removed 6 bases at V and 2 bases at J, with 11 bases between. The germline V gene has CDR1 MNHEY and CDR2 SMNVEV (reference sequence). Study-wide results and limits: Prior analysis indicated that the majority of TCR beta V segments exhibited productivity approximately 87% or approximately 30% of the time. HLA alleles were associated with 15,000 to 20,000 TCR beta sequences in a later analysis at 0.05 false discovery rate.

On this clone: What it binds is not known.

The rearrangement uses TRBV27 and TRBJ2-1; the D gene is possibly TRBD2 (6 bases). The clonotype originates from a man younger than 35 in good health and CMV-seronegative. Sequenced input: PBMCs. CDR3 residues: CASRPGGTYNEQFF. The CDR3 coding sequence is TGTGCCAGCAGACCCGGGGGAACCTACAATGAGCAGTTCTTC.